The clone carrying this TCR beta chain was seen a single time. These data originate in a study of human T cells and chemical hapten exposure. Time point denoted: patch test 1, 2 weeks after DPC sensitization. Treatment noted: therapeutic diphenylcyclopropenone sensitization with weekly scalp DPC. Total RNA extraction was carried out from unfractionated whole blood. Unique molecular identifiers were attached to individual cDNA molecules during library preparation. TCRdb independently ran MiXCR on the RACE reads; one entry per CDR3 protein. The sample holds some 340,000 distinct CDR3 sequences; roughly 6.9% are singletons and the top ten take 8.4%. The germline gives CDR1 SEHNR, CDR2 FQNEAQ (reference sequence). V dropped 0 bases and J dropped 4 bases, with 12 bases sitting between them. The length of the CDR3 is 15 residues.

The chain links TRBV7-9 to TRBJ1-2; perhaps TRBD1 as D (6 bases). Specimen: whole blood, collected in connection with sensitization to the hapten diphenylcyclopropenone (DPC). This receptor was taken from a woman aged 18-29 years with alopecia areata. Some clones in this sample may be carry-over from other donors' samples. The CDR3 reads CASSLAIGGSYGYTF. The CDR3 nucleotides read TGTGCCAGCAGCTTAGCGATAGGGGGGAGCTATGGCTACACCTTC.